A selection of T cell receptor beta chains follows, all from one sample in a study of shared clonotypes between healthy human individuals. Produced via immunoSEQ multiplex PCR; TCRdb's table is partial and in-frame only. Of some 2,400,000 clones listed, 95% are singletons. Sequenced: naive CD4+ T cells sorted from blood. The receptors originated from a man aged 18 to 35 in good health. Both conserved end residues are part of each CDR3. D genes are given only for firm matches. Only some rows state a clone size, as once, few, many or a class for expanded clones.

TRBJ1-3,NA,TRBD1,TRBV7-9,TGTGCCAGCAGCTTGGGGGACAGCATTGGAAACACCATATATTTT,CASSLGDSIGNTIYF
TRBJ2-5,NA,TRBD2,TRBV7-7,TGTGCTAGCAGCTTAGGACTAGGCGGGCCCAAAGAGACCCAGTACTTC,CASSLGLGGPKETQYF
TRBJ2-2,NA,TRBD1,TRBV4-1,TGCGCCAGCAGCTGGGGACAGGGGGCCTCCGGGGAGCTGTTTTTT,CASSWGQGASGELFF
TRBJ1-5,NA,NA,TRBV19,TGTGCCAGTAGTTTAGGTAACTATAATCAGCCCCAGCATTTT,CASSLGNYNQPQHF
TRBJ1-2,NA,TRBD1,TRBV27,TGTGCCAGCAGACCCCAGGGGGGCGGCTACACCTTC,CASRPQGGGYTF
TRBJ1-4,NA,NA,TRBV13,TGTGCCAGCAGCGCCCGCTGGGGACCCACTAATGAAAAACTGTTTTTT,CASSARWGPTNEKLFF
TRBJ2-7,NA,TRBD2,TRBV18,TGTGCCAGCTCACCCTGGACTAGCGTCTCCTACGAGCAGTACTTC,CASSPWTSVSYEQYF
TRBJ1-6,NA,NA,TRBV9,TGTGCCAGCAGCGTGTCTGTCCTGTCTTCACCCCTCCACTTT,CASSVSVLSSPLHF
TRBJ1-1,NA,NA,TRBV6-1,TGTGCCAGCAGTGTCGTCAGGGAGGGGACTGAAGCTTTCTTT,CASSVVREGTEAFF
TRBJ2-1,NA,TRBD1,TRBV29-1,TGCAGCGTTGAACCCGGGACAGGGTCCGCTGAGCAGTTCTTC,CSVEPGTGSAEQFF
TRBJ2-6,once,NA,TRBV28,TGTGCCAGCAGTTTAATCGGTGGATCTGGGGCCAACGTCCTGACTTTC,CASSLIGGSGANVLTF
TRBJ1-3,NA,NA,TRBV10-2,TGCGCCAGCAGTGAGGTCAGGGGTGCTGGAAACACCATATATTTT,CASSEVRGAGNTIYF
TRBJ2-4,NA,NA,TRBV30,TGTGCCTGGGGCCGCGCCGAAAACATTCAGTACTTC,CAWGRAENIQYF
TRBJ2-7,NA,NA,TRBV18,TGTGCCAGCTCACGAACCTCGGCGGGACAAGAGCTCTACGAGCAGTACTTC,CASSRTSAGQELYEQYF
TRBJ1-2,NA,TRBD1,TRBV30,TGTGCCTGGACCCCGGACAGGGGGGACTACGGCTACACCTTC,CAWTPDRGDYGYTF